This T cell receptor (beta chain) was captured by sequencing in a study of human T cells and chemical hapten exposure. Study in general: Each patch test put 0.01% DPC on the upper back, and results were read at 6 days.

Time point specified: patch test 1, 2 weeks after DPC sensitization. Treatment in this sample: therapeutic diphenylcyclopropenone sensitization with weekly scalp DPC. RNA extraction used unfractionated whole blood as the source of total RNA. The CDR3 loop spans 14 amino acids. Germline CDR1 reads KGHSH; CDR2 reads LQKENI. Trimming left V 3 bases short and J 1 base short, with 7 bases between. Within the library, unique molecular identifiers were attached to each individual cDNA molecule. TCRdb redid the calling of the RACE reads with MiXCR, one entry per CDR3 protein. The sample holds some 180,000 distinct CDR3 sequences, around 22% seen once.

The sequenced sample was whole blood, obtained in connection with sensitization to the hapten diphenylcyclopropenone (DPC). This receptor was obtained from a woman aged 45-59 years with alopecia areata. Some clones in this sample may be carry-over from other donors' samples. The chain combines TRBV18 with TRBJ1-5; D is unresolved. In DNA, the CDR3 is TGTGCCAGCTCACCGCTATCCAGCAATCAGCCCCAGCATTTT. Amino acids: CASSPLSSNQPQHF.